The clone carrying this TCR beta chain has a single count. What it recognizes is unknown. CDR3 length: 15 amino acids. The V end was cut by 4 bases, the J end by 1 base, with 13 bases between. CDR1 and CDR2 (germline): MNHEY, SMNVEV (reference sequence). 60 Vbeta and 13 Jbeta primers were used in PCR. The assay was immunoSEQ multiplex PCR, and TCRdb's table has in-frame clones only and misses some. The top ten clones hold approximately 4% of a sample with more than 130,000 clones, about 78% of them seen once. This specimen comes from a study of cytomegalovirus exposure and HLA in healthy donors. The overall study: A prior analysis found roughly 110 million unique TCR beta sequences from 150 million to 200 million T cells. HLA-typed donors were the source of about 85 million unique TCRs held in an early data release.

General study points: Sequencing depth across donors, presence/absence analyses assumed, was roughly uniform. Cytomegalovirus status, reportedly, was diagnosed with high specificity and sensitivity by the classifier.

The source is a man aged 18 to 29 in good health and CMV-seronegative. Sequencing was carried out using PBMCs. The V call is TRBV27, the J call TRBJ1-1; D is perhaps TRBD1 (6 bases). The CDR3 reads CASSSPGHRNTEAFF. The CDR3 nucleotides are TGTGCCAGCAGTTCACCGGGACACCGGAACACTGAAGCTTTCTTT.